This paragraph covers one T cell receptor (beta chain) sequence. In the authors' methods: Amplification from reference gene primers served as the basis for estimated nucleated cell counts. The table came from immunoSEQ multiplex PCR; TCRdb's copy has only in-frame clones and leaves some out. V, J and clone size are taken as reported in that table, and D and trimming were inferred from the DNA itself. The table lists about 170,000 clones, about 90% of them singletons. The data belong to a study of blood T cell repertoires in COVID-19. Across the whole study: The United States, Italy and Spain supplied acute and convalescent COVID-19 samples. From T cells, B-cell-depleted T cells, or PBMCs came the material, which was cDNA or gDNA.

V was trimmed by 1 base and J by 2 bases, leaving 6 bases between them. The CDR3 has 14 amino acids. Per the germline V gene, CDR1 is MNHNS and CDR2 is SASEGT. The Seattle site enrolled patients during active infection and followed them longitudinally. Sample: peripheral blood. The chain has TRBV6-1 and TRBJ1-5; TRBD1 is a possible D gene (5 bases). The sequence came from a man aged 25-45 years with COVID-19, enrolled during active disease. CDR3 loop: CASSEVQGNQPQHF. The CDR3 DNA reads as TGTGCCAGCAGTGAAGTACAGGGCAATCAGCCCCAGCATTTT.